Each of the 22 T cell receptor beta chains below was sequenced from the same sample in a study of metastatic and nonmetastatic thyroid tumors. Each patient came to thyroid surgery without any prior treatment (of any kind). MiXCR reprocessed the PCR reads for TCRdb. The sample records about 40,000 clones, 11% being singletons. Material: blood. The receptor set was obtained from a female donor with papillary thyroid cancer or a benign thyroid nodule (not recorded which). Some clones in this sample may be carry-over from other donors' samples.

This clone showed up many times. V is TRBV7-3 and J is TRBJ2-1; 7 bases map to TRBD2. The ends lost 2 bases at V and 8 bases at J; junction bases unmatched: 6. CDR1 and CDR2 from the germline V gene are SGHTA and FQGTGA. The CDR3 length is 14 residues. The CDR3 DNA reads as TGTGCCAGCAGCTTAGGACTAGGGTACGATGAGCAGTTCTTC. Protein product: CASSLGLGYDEQFF.

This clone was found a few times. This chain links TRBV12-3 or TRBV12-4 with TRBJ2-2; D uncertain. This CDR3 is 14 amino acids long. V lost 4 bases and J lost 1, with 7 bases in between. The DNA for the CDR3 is TGTGCCAGCAGTTCTCGACTGAACACCGGGGAGCTGTTTTTT. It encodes CASSSRLNTGELFF.

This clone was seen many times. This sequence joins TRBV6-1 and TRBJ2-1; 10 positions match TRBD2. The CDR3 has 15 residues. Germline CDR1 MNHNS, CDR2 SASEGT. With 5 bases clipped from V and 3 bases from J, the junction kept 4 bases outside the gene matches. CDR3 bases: TGTGCCAGCAGTTTAGGACTAGCGGACTACAATGAGCAGTTCTTC. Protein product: CASSLGLADYNEQFF.

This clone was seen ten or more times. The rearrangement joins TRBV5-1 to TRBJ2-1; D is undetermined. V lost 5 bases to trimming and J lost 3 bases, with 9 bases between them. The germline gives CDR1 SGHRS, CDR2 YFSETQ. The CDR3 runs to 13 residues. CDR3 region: CASRINSYNEQFF. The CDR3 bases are TGCGCCAGCAGGATTAATAGCTACAATGAGCAGTTCTTC.

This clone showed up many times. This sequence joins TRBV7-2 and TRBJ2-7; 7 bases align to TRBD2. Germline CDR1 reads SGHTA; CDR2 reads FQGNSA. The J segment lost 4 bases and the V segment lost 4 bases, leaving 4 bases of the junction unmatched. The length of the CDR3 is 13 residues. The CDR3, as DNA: TGTGCCAGCAGCTCGGTGGGGGGGTACGAGCAGTACTTC. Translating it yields CASSSVGGYEQYF.

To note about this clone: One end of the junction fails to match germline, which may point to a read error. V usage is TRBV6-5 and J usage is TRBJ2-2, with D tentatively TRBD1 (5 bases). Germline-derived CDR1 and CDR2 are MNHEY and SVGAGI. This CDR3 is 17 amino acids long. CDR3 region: CASSYSKGILDTGELFF. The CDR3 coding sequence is TGTGCTAGCAGTTACTCGAAGGGGATCCTAGACACCGGGGAGCTGTTTTTT.

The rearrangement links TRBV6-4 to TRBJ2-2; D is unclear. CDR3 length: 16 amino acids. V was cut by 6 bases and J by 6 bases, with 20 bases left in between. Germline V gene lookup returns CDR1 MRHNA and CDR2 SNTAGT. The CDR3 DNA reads TGTGCCAGCAGCCCTCTGAAGGGTGTTTCGGCCGGGGAGCTGTTTTTT. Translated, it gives CASSPLKGVSAGELFF.

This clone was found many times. CDR3: CASSFCAPTQETQYF. The CDR3 DNA sequence: TGTGCCAGCAGTTTTTGCGCACCGACCCAAGAGACCCAGTACTTC. The chain uses TRBV27 and TRBJ2-5; D gene unclear. The V end was cut by 3 bases, the J end by 1 base, with 12 bases between. This CDR3 has 15 amino acids. The V gene's germline CDR1 is MNHEY and CDR2 SMNVEV (reference sequence).

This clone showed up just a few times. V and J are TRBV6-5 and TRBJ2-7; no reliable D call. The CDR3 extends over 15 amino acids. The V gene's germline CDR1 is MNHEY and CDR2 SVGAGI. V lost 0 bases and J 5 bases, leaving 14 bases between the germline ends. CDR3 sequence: CASSYSGVLWDEQYF. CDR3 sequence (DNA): TGTGCCAGCAGTTACTCTGGGGTCTTGTGGGACGAGCAGTACTTC.

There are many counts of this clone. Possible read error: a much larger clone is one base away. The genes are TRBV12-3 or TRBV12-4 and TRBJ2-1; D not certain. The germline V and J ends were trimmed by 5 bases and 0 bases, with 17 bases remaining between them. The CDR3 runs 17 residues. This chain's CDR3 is CASSPLGVPSSYNEQFF. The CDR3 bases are TGTGCCAGCAGTCCCCTTGGGGTCCCGAGCTCCTACAATGAGCAGTTCTTC.

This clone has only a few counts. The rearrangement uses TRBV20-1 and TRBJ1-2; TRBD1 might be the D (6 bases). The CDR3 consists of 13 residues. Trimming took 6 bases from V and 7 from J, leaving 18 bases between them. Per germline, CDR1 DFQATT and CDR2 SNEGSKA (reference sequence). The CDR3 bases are TGCAGTGCACCAATTCTACAGGGAGCTGGCTACACCTTC. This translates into CSAPILQGAGYTF.

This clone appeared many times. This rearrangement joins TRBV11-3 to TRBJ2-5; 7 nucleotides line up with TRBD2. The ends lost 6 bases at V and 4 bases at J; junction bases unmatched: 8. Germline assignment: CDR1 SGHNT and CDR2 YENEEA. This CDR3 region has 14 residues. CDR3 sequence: CASSTPAGVETQYF. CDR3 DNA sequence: TGTGCCAGCAGTACGCCGGCGGGAGTAGAGACCCAGTACTTC.

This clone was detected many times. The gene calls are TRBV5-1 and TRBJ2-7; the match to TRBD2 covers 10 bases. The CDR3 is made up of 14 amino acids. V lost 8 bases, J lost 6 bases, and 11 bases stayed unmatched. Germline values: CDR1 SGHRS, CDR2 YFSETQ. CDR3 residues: CASTQLAGFGEQYF. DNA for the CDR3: TGCGCCAGTACTCAACTAGCGGGATTTGGCGAGCAGTACTTC.

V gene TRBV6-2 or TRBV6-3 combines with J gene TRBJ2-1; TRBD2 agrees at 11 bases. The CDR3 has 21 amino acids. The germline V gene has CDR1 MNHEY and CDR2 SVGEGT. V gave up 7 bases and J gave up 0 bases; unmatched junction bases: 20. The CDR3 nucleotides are TGTGCCAGCACTATAAGGAGTTTACTAGCGGGAGTGATAAGCTCCTACAATGAGCAGTTCTTC. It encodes CASTIRSLLAGVISSYNEQFF.

The CDR3 loop reads CASSPGAGALNEQFF. CDR3 coding DNA: TGTGCCAGCAGCCCCGGGGCGGGAGCTCTCAATGAGCAGTTCTTC. This chain uses TRBV11-2 with TRBJ2-1, with 7 bases identical to TRBD2. This CDR3 is built from 15 residues. V trimming: 5 bases; J trimming: 6 bases; junction bases outside the gene matches: 10. Germline CDR1 is SGHAT and CDR2 is FQNNGV.

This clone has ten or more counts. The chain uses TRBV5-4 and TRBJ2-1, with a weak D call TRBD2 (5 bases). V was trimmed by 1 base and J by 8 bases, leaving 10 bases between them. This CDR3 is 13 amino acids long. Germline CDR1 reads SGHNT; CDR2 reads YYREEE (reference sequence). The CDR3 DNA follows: TGTGCCAGCAGCTTGCCTAGCCCGGATGAGCAGTTCTTC. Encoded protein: CASSLPSPDEQFF.

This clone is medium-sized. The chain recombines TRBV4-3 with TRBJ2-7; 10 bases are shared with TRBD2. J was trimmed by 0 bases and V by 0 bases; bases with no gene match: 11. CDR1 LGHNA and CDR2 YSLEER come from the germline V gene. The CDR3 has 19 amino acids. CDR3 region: CASSQDWQPGLAASYEQYF. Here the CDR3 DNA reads TGCGCCAGCAGCCAAGATTGGCAACCCGGACTAGCGGCCTCCTACGAGCAGTACTTC.

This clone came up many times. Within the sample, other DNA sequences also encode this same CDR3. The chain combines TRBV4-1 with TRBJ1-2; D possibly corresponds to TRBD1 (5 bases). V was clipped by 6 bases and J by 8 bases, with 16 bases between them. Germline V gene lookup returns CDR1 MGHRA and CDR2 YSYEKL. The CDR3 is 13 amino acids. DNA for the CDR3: TGCGCCAGCAGACCGTCACAGGAGTACGGCTACACCTTC. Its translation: CASRPSQEYGYTF.

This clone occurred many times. CDR3 loop: CASSSHASGGITDTQYF. The CDR3 coding sequence is TGCGCCAGCAGCTCGCATGCTAGCGGAGGAATAACAGATACGCAGTATTTT. The chain employs TRBV5-1 and TRBJ2-3; 7 bases agree with TRBD2. This CDR3 has 17 residues. Trimming took 3 bases from V and 3 from J; bases not matched to a gene: 13. CDR1 is SGHRS, CDR2 YFSETQ, per germline.

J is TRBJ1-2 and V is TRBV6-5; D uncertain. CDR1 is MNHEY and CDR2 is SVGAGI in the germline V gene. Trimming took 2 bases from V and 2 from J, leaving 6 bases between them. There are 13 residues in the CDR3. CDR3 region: CASSYGGNYGYTF. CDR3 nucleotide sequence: TGTGCCAGCAGTTACGGCGGCAACTATGGCTACACCTTC.

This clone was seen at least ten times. CDR3 residues: CASSLPSNPGHYNEQFF. The CDR3 DNA is TGTGCCAGCAGTTTGCCCTCGAACCCTGGACACTACAATGAGCAGTTCTTC. The V gene is TRBV28, the J gene TRBJ2-1; tentatively, D is TRBD1 (5 bases). Deletions cut 3 bases from V and 3 bases from J, with 18 bases between. Germline lookup yields CDR1 MDHEN and CDR2 SYDVKM. This CDR3 has 17 amino acids.

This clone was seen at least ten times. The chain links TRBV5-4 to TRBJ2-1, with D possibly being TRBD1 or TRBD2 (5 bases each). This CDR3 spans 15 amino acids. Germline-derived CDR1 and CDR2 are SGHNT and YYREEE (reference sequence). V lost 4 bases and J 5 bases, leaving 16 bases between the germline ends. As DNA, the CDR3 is TGTGCCAGCAGCACCCCAGGGAGCAGGGACAATGAGCAGTTCTTC. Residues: CASSTPGSRDNEQFF.